This is a list of T cell receptor beta chains from one sample in a study of cytomegalovirus exposure and HLA in healthy donors. Assay used: immunoSEQ multiplex PCR; TCRdb lists only in-frame clones, some missing. Seen here are some 150,000 clones, 70% observed once, and the top ten hold roughly 1.9%. Sequencing was done on a sample of PBMCs. These receptors were taken from a woman aged 60 to 75 in good health and CMV-seropositive. Each CDR3 is given with its conserved first and last residue. A D gene is named only where the DNA matches it firmly. Clone size, where shown, is once, few, many, or a class for clones that have expanded.

TRBD1	TRBV28	TRBJ2-7	.	TGTGCCAGCAGGTCGACAGGGAACGAGCAGTACTTC	CASRSTGNEQYF
TRBD1	TRBV28	TRBJ2-7	.	TGTGCCAGCAGTCCCGGGACAGGGAACTACGAGCAGTACTTC	CASSPGTGNYEQYF
.	TRBV19	TRBJ2-4	.	TGTGCCAGTACCCAAGATGGATTGAGGTCGGGGTCGTTAAACATTCAGTACTTC	CASTQDGLRSGSLNIQYF
TRBD2	TRBV7-9	TRBJ2-7	few	TGTGCCAGCAGCTCGGGACTAGCGGGAGTTAGCGAGCAGTACTTC	CASSSGLAGVSEQYF
TRBD1	TRBV7-2	TRBJ2-7	.	TGTGCCAGCAGCTCGGGACAGGGTCCCTACGAGCAGTACTTC	CASSSGQGPYEQYF
.	TRBV25-1	TRBJ2-5	.	TGTGCCAGCAGTGTTCCAGCGGAGGAGACCCAGTACTTC	CASSVPAEETQYF
TRBD2	TRBV2	TRBJ2-1	few	TGTGCCAGCAGAACGGGACTAGCGACTAGTGAGCAGTTCTTC	CASRTGLATSEQFF
TRBD1	TRBV6-1	TRBJ1-1	few	TGTGCCAGCGACATAGACAGGGGGATCGGCACTGAAGCTTTCTTT	CASDIDRGIGTEAFF
.	TRBV10-2	TRBJ2-7	.	TGCGCCAGCAGTGAGGGCAGCGCCTCCTACGAGCAGTACTTC	CASSEGSASYEQYF
.	TRBV19	TRBJ2-1	.	TGTGCCAGTGGTGGCGGGGTCCGCAATGAGCAGTTCTTC	CASGGGVRNEQFF
.	TRBV5-1	TRBJ2-3	.	TGCGCCAGCAGCTTGGCCGGTAAAGATACGCAGTATTTT	CASSLAGKDTQYF
TRBD1	TRBV11-2	TRBJ1-1	.	TGTGCCAGCAGCGCGGGGACAGGCGGGCGGAGGAACACTGAAGCTTTCTTT	CASSAGTGGRRNTEAFF
.	TRBV18	TRBJ1-2	.	TGTGCCAGCTCACCAGACAGTGACTATGGCTACACCTTC	CASSPDSDYGYTF
.	TRBV7-3	TRBJ2-3	.	TGTGCCAGCAGCGATGTGCAGGGATCGCAGTATTTT	CASSDVQGSQYF
.	TRBV6-1	TRBJ2-1	.	TGTGCCAGCAGTGAAGTTACTCAGGGGGGTGTCGAGCAGTTCTTC	CASSEVTQGGVEQFF
TRBD2	TRBV4-1	TRBJ2-5	.	TGCGCCAGCAGCCAAGGGAACGCGGGGGGGGAGACCCAGTACTTC	CASSQGNAGGETQYF
.	TRBV5-1	TRBJ1-1	.	TGCGCCAGCAGCCATAGGGGGACTGAAGCTTTCTTT	CASSHRGTEAFF
TRBD2	TRBV27	TRBJ2-3	.	TGTGCCAGCGGCCCTGAGGGACTAGCATATGATACGCAGTATTTT	CASGPEGLAYDTQYF
TRBD1	TRBV19	TRBJ1-1	once	TGTGCCAGTAGACAGGGACAGCCTATTATGAACACTGAAGCTTTCTTT	CASRQGQPIMNTEAFF
.	TRBV5-4	TRBJ2-7	few	TGTGCCAGCAGCTTCTTGAGCGAGCAGTACTTC	CASSFLSEQYF
TRBD1	TRBV29-1	TRBJ1-1	few	TGCAGCGTGGCCCAGGGGGGCACTGAAGCTTTCTTT	CSVAQGGTEAFF
.	TRBV5-1	TRBJ1-4	many	TGCGCCAGCAGCTTGACCGGTACAACTAATGAAAAACTGTTTTTT	CASSLTGTTNEKLFF
TRBD2	TRBV5-1	TRBJ2-7	.	TGCGCCAGCAGCTTTGGCGGGAGGGGTTCCTACGAGCAGTACTTC	CASSFGGRGSYEQYF
TRBD1	TRBV9	TRBJ2-3	.	TGTGCCAGCAGTCCCCGGGGGACAGGGAGAGTGGATACGCAGTATTTT	CASSPRGTGRVDTQYF
TRBD1	TRBV30	TRBJ1-5	.	TGTGCCTGGAGGGACAGGGCGGATCAGCCCCAGCATTTT	CAWRDRADQPQHF
TRBD1	TRBV6-6	TRBJ2-3	.	TGTGCCAGCAGCCCCGGGACAGGGGGAACAGATACGCAGTATTTT	CASSPGTGGTDTQYF
TRBD1	TRBV5-6	TRBJ1-1	.	TGTGCCAGCAGCTGGGGACAGCGAAACACTGAAGCTTTCTTT	CASSWGQRNTEAFF
.	TRBV28	TRBJ1-5	.	TGTGCCAGCAGTTTAAGCGGACGGGAACATCAGCCCCAGCATTTT	CASSLSGREHQPQHF
.	TRBV5-6	TRBJ1-3	.	TGTGCCAGCAGCCCGACAGCCCACTCTGGAAACACCATATATTTT	CASSPTAHSGNTIYF
TRBD1	TRBV6-5	TRBJ1-3	.	TGTGCCAGCAGTTACTCCACAGGGGTAGCTGGAAACACCATATATTTT	CASSYSTGVAGNTIYF
.	TRBV27	TRBJ1-1	.	TGTGCCAGCAGCCCCAACGGGAACACTGAAGCTTTCTTT	CASSPNGNTEAFF
TRBD1	TRBV2	TRBJ1-1	.	TGTGCCAGCAGGGGACAGGGTGGGAACACTGAAGCTTTCTTT	CASRGQGGNTEAFF
.	TRBV25-1	TRBJ1-2	.	TGTGCCAGCAGTGAGGCAGGGAACTATGGCTACACCTTC	CASSEAGNYGYTF
.	TRBV28	TRBJ1-2	.	TGTGCCAGCATCCGGACGGGAGTAGGGGGCTACACCTTC	CASIRTGVGGYTF
TRBD2	TRBV29-1	TRBJ2-3	.	TGCAGCGGGACTAGCCGGTTGGATACGCAGTATTTT	CSGTSRLDTQYF
.	TRBV6-1	TRBJ1-2	.	TGTGCCAGCACCCCACAGGGTAGCTATGGCTACACCTTC	CASTPQGSYGYTF
.	TRBV28	TRBJ1-2	few	TGTGCCAGCAGTTCGGACAGATATGGCTACACCTTC	CASSSDRYGYTF
TRBD1	TRBV2	TRBJ2-7	.	TGTGCCAGCAGTGAAAGGACAGGGGCCTCCTACGAGCAGTACTTC	CASSERTGASYEQYF
TRBD1	TRBV19	TRBJ1-1	.	TGTGCCAGTAGCACGACAGGGGGAGGATGGGTCACTGAAGCTTTCTTT	CASSTTGGGWVTEAFF
TRBD1	TRBV5-1	TRBJ1-4	few	TGCGCCAGCAGCATCGGGACAGCCTCCGAGAAACTGTTTTTT	CASSIGTASEKLFF
.	TRBV5-1	TRBJ1-2	few	TGCGCCAGCAGCTTGGATTCAGACAGCCCCTATGGCTACACCTTC	CASSLDSDSPYGYTF
.	TRBV29-1	TRBJ2-1	.	TGCAGCAGTACTCCCAGGGCTCCTATCAATGAGCAGTTCTTC	CSSTPRAPINEQFF
TRBD1	TRBV28	TRBJ1-2	.	TGTGCCAGCAGTGAGACAGGGGAGGATGGCTACACCTTC	CASSETGEDGYTF
TRBD1	TRBV11-3	TRBJ2-2	.	TGTGCCAGCAGCGCGGACAGGGGGCTGACCGGGGAGCTGTTTTTT	CASSADRGLTGELFF
TRBD1	TRBV19	TRBJ1-5	.	TGTGCCAGTAGTGGCCGGGGACAGGGGGTCAACAATCAGCCCCAGCATTTT	CASSGRGQGVNNQPQHF
.	TRBV2	TRBJ1-2	.	TGTGCCAGCGCCGTGTCGGGGGGAAACTATGGCTACACCTTC	CASAVSGGNYGYTF
.	TRBV15	TRBJ2-3	.	TGTGCCACCAGCAGAGCTTCAGGGAATTTAGCAGATACGCAGTATTTT	CATSRASGNLADTQYF
TRBD2	TRBV18	TRBJ2-3	once	TGTGCCAGCTCACCATCCGGGACTAGCCGGAAGGATACGCAGTATTTT	CASSPSGTSRKDTQYF
.	TRBV9	TRBJ1-3	.	TGTGCCAGCAGCGAGACAGGACAGCTTTTCTCTGGAAACACCATATATTTT	CASSETGQLFSGNTIYF
TRBD2	TRBV28	TRBJ2-2	.	TGTGCCAGCAGGTTAGCGGGAAGTACCGGGGAGCTGTTTTTT	CASRLAGSTGELFF